The 10 T cell receptor beta chains in this list originate from one sample, sequenced in a study of vaccination and CD4 T cells after COVID-19. No antigen is known for these receptors. Sequenced with the Oncomine TCR Beta short-read assay was DNA taken from cultured CD4+ T cells. MiXCR was run by TCRdb on the PCR reads, yielding one entry per CDR3 protein. Among some 8,900 distinct CDR3 sequences listed, about 41% were seen once. Described treatment: 10-day PBMC culture with coronavirus spike peptide pools or control peptides (ViraFEST assay). CD4+ T lymphocytes from the unexposed donor were collected before the COVID-19 pandemic (2011-2018). Sequencing was performed on CD4+ T cells from blood, cultured in vitro. The origin of the receptors is a human donor in good health.

CDR3 bases: TGTGCCAGCAGCACTCGCCCGGGGTCACCCCTCCACTTT. Amino acids: CASSTRPGSPLHF. The V gene is TRBV7-8, the J gene TRBJ1-6; D is uncertain. The CDR3 has 13 residues. V lost 5 bases and J lost 10, with 12 bases in between. From germline, CDR1 is SGHVS and CDR2 FQNEAQ.

The sample holds a few counts of this clonotype. The chain joins TRBV27 to TRBJ2-3; the D gene is possibly TRBD1 (6 bases). Germline V gene lookup returns CDR1 MNHEY and CDR2 SMNVEV (reference sequence). V dropped 6 bases and J dropped 1 base, with 20 bases sitting between them. This CDR3 comprises 17 residues. The CDR3 nucleotides are TGTGCCAGCAGCCCCTATAACCCAGGGGTCGGCACAGATACGCAGTATTTT. This gives the protein CASSPYNPGVGTDTQYF.

This clonotype was observed a handful of times. The gene calls are TRBV7-2 and TRBJ1-6; the match to TRBD1 covers 7 bases. Germline values: CDR1 SGHTA, CDR2 FQGNSA. The CDR3 has 17 amino acids. The V segment lost 5 bases and the J segment 0 bases; nucleotides outside the gene matches: 7. Written as DNA, the CDR3 is TGTGCCAGCAGCCCCGCGGGACAGAGCTCCTATAATTCACCCCTCCACTTT. It yields the protein CASSPAGQSSYNSPLHF.

This chain joins TRBV10-1 and TRBJ1-1; D call uncertain. Trimming cost V 0 bases and J 1 base, with 6 bases left between them. CDR1 and CDR2 (germline): WNHNN, SYGVQD (reference sequence). There are 14 residues in the CDR3. Written as DNA, the CDR3 is TGCGCCAGCAGTGAGTCGGAACAGAACACTGAAGCTTTCTTT. Its protein is CASSESEQNTEAFF.

The rearrangement joins TRBV7-9 to TRBJ1-1; 7 bases are shared with TRBD1. Germline V gene data show CDR1 as SEHNR and CDR2 as FQNEAQ (reference sequence). This CDR3 is built from 15 residues. V was pared by 4 bases and J by 2 bases, with 7 bases of the junction left unmatched. This chain's CDR3 is CASSWAGGGNTEAFF. The CDR3 DNA reads as TGTGCCAGCAGCTGGGCAGGGGGGGGCAACACTGAAGCTTTCTTT. Full variable domain (rest looked up from reference TRBV7-9 and TRBJ1-1): DTGVSQNPRHKITKRGQNVTFRCDPISEHNRLYWYRQTLGQGPEFLTYFQNEAQLEKSRLLSDRFSAERPKGSFSTLEIQRTEQGDSAMYLCASSWAGGGNTEAFFGQGTRLTVV.

This clonotype was detected only a few times. The V gene is TRBV7-9, the J gene TRBJ2-5; D is unresolved. Trimming removed 2 bases at V and 2 bases at J, with 9 bases between. The CDR3 runs to 14 residues. From germline, CDR1 is SEHNR and CDR2 FQNEAQ (reference sequence). CDR3 in DNA: TGTGCCAGCAGCTTATCTTTTGGGCAAGAGACCCAGTACTTC. This codes for CASSLSFGQETQYF.

This chain connects TRBV19 to TRBJ1-2; D call uncertain. This CDR3 region has 13 residues. V dropped 3 bases and J dropped 8 bases, with 13 bases sitting between them. The germline gives CDR1 LNHDA, CDR2 SQIVND (reference sequence). CDR3 coding DNA: TGTGCCAGTAGTATGAACATTGCTCGCGGCTACACCTTC. Translating it yields CASSMNIARGYTF.

The chain uses TRBV11-1 and TRBJ1-1; 11 nucleotides align to TRBD1. The V gene's germline CDR1 is SGHAT and CDR2 FQDESV (reference sequence). The CDR3 is made up of 15 amino acids. The J segment lost 0 bases and the V segment lost 5 bases, leaving 2 bases of the junction unmatched. The DNA for the CDR3 is TGTGCCAGCAGCGGACAGGGGGCGGTGAACACTGAAGCTTTCTTT. As protein: CASSGQGAVNTEAFF.

The chain couples TRBV20-1 to TRBJ1-5; 7 bases are shared with TRBD1. Per the germline V gene, CDR1 is DFQATT and CDR2 is SNEGSKA (reference sequence). The CDR3 has 17 amino acids. Trimming took 2 bases from V and 4 from J; bases not matched to a gene: 14. The CDR3 loop is CSARRPQGTKQNQPQHF. CDR3 bases: TGCAGTGCTAGAAGACCACAGGGGACCAAGCAAAATCAGCCCCAGCATTTT.

This clonotype occurred a few times. This chain uses TRBV27 with TRBJ2-4, with no clear D. V was pared by 2 bases and J by 9 bases, with 5 bases between. Per the germline V gene, CDR1 is MNHEY and CDR2 is SMNVEV (reference sequence). The CDR3 is 11 amino acids. CDR3 loop: CASSLLCIQYF. The CDR3 coding sequence is TGTGCCAGCAGTTTACTTTGCATTCAGTACTTC.